The 20 T cell receptor beta chains below were found in one sample sequenced in a study of graft-versus-host responses after intestinal transplantation. What these receptors recognize is not known. Repertoires were generated with immunoSEQ multiplex PCR, while TCRdb's copy carries only in-frame clones and drops some. The table records about 130,000 clones, about 90% of them present only once. The sequencing used unstimulated CD4+ T cells sorted from spleen or lymph node cells, collected before intestinal transplant. The source is a human donor who received an intestinal transplant.

The chain uses TRBV10-3 and TRBJ2-5; 7 bases map to TRBD1. V gave up 5 bases and J gave up 5 bases; unmatched junction bases: 5. The CDR3 is made up of 13 amino acids. CDR1 is ENHRY, CDR2 SYGVKD, per germline. The CDR3 DNA is TGTGCCATCAGTCTCACAGGGGCGGAGACCCAGTACTTC. Protein product: CAISLTGAETQYF.

This chain links TRBV29-1 with TRBJ2-2, with D unresolved. Germline lookup yields CDR1 SQVTM and CDR2 ANQGSEA. The CDR3 sequence is 11 residues long. Trimming removed 7 bases at V and 1 base at J, with 4 bases between. CDR3 nucleotides: TGCAGCGGGGGGAACACCGGGGAGCTGTTTTTT. This encodes CSGGNTGELFF.

The rearrangement uses TRBV19 and TRBJ1-5; D gene uncertain. Looked up from germline, CDR1 is LNHDA and CDR2 is SQIVND (reference sequence). Deletions cut 7 bases from V and 0 bases from J, with 10 bases between. The CDR3 runs 14 residues. As DNA, the CDR3 is TGTGCCAGTATTCAGTCAACTAGCAATCAGCCCCAGCATTTT. It yields the protein CASIQSTSNQPQHF.

This clone was detected only a few times. The V call is TRBV4-3, the J call TRBJ2-7; D is perhaps TRBD2 (7 bases). The ends were cut back, 6 bases at V and 5 bases at J, with 17 bases in the middle. The CDR3 sequence is 14 residues long. CDR1 is LGHNA, CDR2 YSLEER, per germline. The CDR3 DNA is TGCGCCAGCAGTCGAGGGGGGGGAGTTGACGAGCAGTACTTC. This codes for CASSRGGGVDEQYF.

J is TRBJ2-5 and V is TRBV6-5, with 7 nucleotides matching TRBD2. V shed 4 bases and J 3 bases; nucleotides not matched to a gene: 5. This CDR3 has 14 amino acids. Germline V CDR1 and CDR2: MNHEY, SVGAGI. CDR3 coding DNA: TGTGCCAGCAGTTCCTTAGGGACTAAAGAGACCCAGTACTTC. The encoded protein is CASSSLGTKETQYF.

The J gene is TRBJ2-1, the V gene TRBV28; 10 bases align to TRBD2. V lost 5 bases and J lost 7; bases outside the gene matches: 14. CDR3 length: 17 amino acids. Germline V gene lookup returns CDR1 MDHEN and CDR2 SYDVKM. The CDR3 bases are TGTGCCAGCAGTCGGCCCGGGGCTAGCGGGAGTTGGAATGAGCAGTTCTTC. Translated: CASSRPGASGSWNEQFF.

This chain joins TRBV11-1 and TRBJ2-5; D is ambiguous. Matching the DNA end better, TRBJ2-7 makes the J call doubtful. The CDR3 length is 17 residues. The germline gives CDR1 SGHAT, CDR2 FQDESV (reference sequence). DNA for the CDR3: TGTGCCAGCAGCGCCGCTATAATCAGAGACTCTCTCTACGAGCAGTACTTC. As protein: CASSAAIIRDSLYEQYF.

The genes are TRBV7-3 and TRBJ1-1; D is unclear. V was pared by 2 bases and J by 8 bases, with 12 bases between. Germline V gene sequence: CDR1 SGHTA, CDR2 FQGTGA. This CDR3 is built from 13 residues. CDR3 region: CASSLERGLEAFF. CDR3 in DNA: TGTGCCAGCAGCTTAGAACGGGGATTAGAAGCTTTCTTT.

The chain uses TRBV28 and TRBJ2-7; D gene unclear. Germline CDR1 is MDHEN and CDR2 is SYDVKM. This CDR3 is 16 amino acids long. Trimming took off 6 bases at V and 1 base at J, with 19 bases between the two ends. The CDR3 bases are TGTGCCAGCAGCCTCACTCCTAGTCTTGGATCCTACGAGCAGTACTTC. This encodes CASSLTPSLGSYEQYF.

The chain employs TRBV5-1 and TRBJ2-5; 13 nucleotides align to TRBD2. After removal of 4 bases from V and 5 bases from J, the junction contained 2 bases not matched to a gene. The CDR3 consists of 14 residues. Germline-derived CDR1 and CDR2 are SGHRS and YFSETQ. The CDR3 region is CASSQTSGGETQYF. As DNA, the CDR3 is TGCGCCAGCAGCCAGACTAGCGGGGGGGAGACCCAGTACTTC.

This clone occurred a few times. The CDR3 sequence: CASSDGGGTEAFF. CDR3 coding DNA: TGTGCCAGCAGTGACGGAGGGGGGACTGAAGCTTTCTTT. V gene TRBV6-4 combines with J gene TRBJ1-1; possible D gene TRBD1, 6 bases. Germline V lookup: CDR1 MRHNA, CDR2 SNTAGT. The CDR3 covers 13 residues. Trimming removed 2 bases from V and 5 bases from J, with 9 bases in between.

The chain uses TRBV18 and TRBJ2-3; TRBD2 aligns across 10 bases. This CDR3 spans 16 amino acids. J gave up 0 bases and V 3 bases, and 3 bases lay outside the gene matches. CDR1 is KGHSH and CDR2 is LQKENI in the germline V gene. CDR3 region: CASSPLAGASTDTQYF. In nucleotides, the CDR3 is TGTGCCAGCTCACCGCTAGCGGGAGCTAGCACAGATACGCAGTATTTT. The full variable domain, in which reference TRBV18 and TRBJ2-3 provide the parts outside the CDR3, is NAGVMQNPRHLVRRRGQEARLRCSPMKGHSHVYWYRQLPEEGLKFMVYLQKENIIDESGMPKERFSAEFPKEGPSILRIQQVVRGDSAAYFCASSPLAGASTDTQYFGPGTRLTVL.

The CDR3 spells CASSYRTGFEGYTF. Here the CDR3 DNA reads TGTGCCAGCAGTTACCGGACAGGATTCGAGGGCTACACCTTC. The chain couples TRBV6-6 to TRBJ1-2; 7 positions match TRBD1. CDR3 length equals 14 residues. The ends lost 2 bases at V and 8 bases at J; junction bases unmatched: 8. The V gene's germline CDR1 is MNHNY and CDR2 SVGAGI (reference sequence).

V gene TRBV7-2 combines with J gene TRBJ2-7; D not resolved. V was clipped by 4 bases and J by 0 bases, with 10 bases between them. The germline V gene encodes CDR1 SGHTA and CDR2 FQGNSA. The CDR3 length is 14 residues. The CDR3 loop reads CASSSPYSSYEQYF. The CDR3 coding sequence is TGTGCCAGCAGCTCCCCGTACAGCTCCTACGAGCAGTACTTC. The full variable domain, rest sourced from reference TRBV7-2 and TRBJ2-7, is GAGVSQSPSNKVTEKGKDVELRCDPISGHTALYWYRQSLGQGLEFLIYFQGNSAPDKSGLPSDRFSAERTGGSVSTLTIQRTQQEDSAVYLCASSSPYSSYEQYFGPGTRLTVT.

The J gene is TRBJ1-5, the V gene TRBV6-5; D perhaps matches TRBD1 (5 bases). The length of the CDR3 is 13 residues. The V gene lost 5 bases and the J gene lost 10 bases, with 15 bases spanning the gap. From germline, CDR1 is MNHEY and CDR2 SVGAGI. The CDR3 loop is CASSGDRLGPQHF. CDR3 bases: TGTGCCAGCAGTGGGGACCGCTTAGGTCCCCAGCATTTT.

The chain uses TRBV5-1 and TRBJ2-5; TRBD1 aligns across 9 bases. The CDR3 length is 15 residues. The J segment lost 5 bases and the V segment lost 0 bases, leaving 5 bases of the junction unmatched. Per the germline V gene, CDR1 is SGHRS and CDR2 is YFSETQ. CDR3 protein: CASSLEGQGKETQYF. CDR3 coding DNA: TGCGCCAGCAGCTTGGAAGGACAGGGGAAGGAGACCCAGTACTTC.

The rearrangement uses TRBV5-1 and TRBJ1-1; D is undetermined. The CDR3 runs to 13 residues. V gave up 2 bases and J gave up 1 base, with 6 bases separating them. Germline-derived CDR1 and CDR2 are SGHRS and YFSETQ. In DNA form, the CDR3 reads TGCGCCAGCAGCTTTGGAGGGAACACTGAAGCTTTCTTT. Its protein is CASSFGGNTEAFF.

The rearrangement uses TRBV19 and TRBJ1-5; D unclear. The V end was cut by 2 bases, the J end by 1 base, with 9 bases between. CDR1 is LNHDA, CDR2 SQIVND, per germline (reference sequence). The CDR3 is 15 amino acids. CDR3 DNA: TGTGCCAGTAGTATACAGGCCAGGAGCAATCAGCCCCAGCATTTT. Protein: CASSIQARSNQPQHF.

The chain links TRBV7-3 to TRBJ2-3; tentative D call: TRBD2 (5 bases). The CDR3 length is 15 residues. CDR1 and CDR2 (germline): SGHTA, FQGTGA. Trimming took 7 bases from V and 1 from J, leaving 15 bases between them. CDR3: CASTPLGGGTDTQYF. For the CDR3, the DNA is TGTGCCAGCACCCCCCTCGGAGGAGGCACAGATACGCAGTATTTT.

The genes are TRBV7-9 and TRBJ2-3; 9 nucleotides match TRBD2. Germline CDR1 and CDR2: SEHNR and FQNEAQ (reference sequence). V trimming: 4 bases; J trimming: 3 bases; junction bases outside the gene matches: 14. The CDR3 totals 18 residues. The CDR3 DNA sequence: TGTGCCAGCAGCTCCTCAGGTTTGCGGGAGGGCATGACAGATACGCAGTATTTT. Translation gives CASSSSGLREGMTDTQYF. The whole variable domain, remainder taken from reference TRBV7-9 and TRBJ2-3, is DTGVSQNPRHKITKRGQNVTFRCDPISEHNRLYWYRQTLGQGPEFLTYFQNEAQLEKSRLLSDRFSAERPKGSFSTLEIQRTEQGDSAMYLCASSSSGLREGMTDTQYFGPGTRLTVL.